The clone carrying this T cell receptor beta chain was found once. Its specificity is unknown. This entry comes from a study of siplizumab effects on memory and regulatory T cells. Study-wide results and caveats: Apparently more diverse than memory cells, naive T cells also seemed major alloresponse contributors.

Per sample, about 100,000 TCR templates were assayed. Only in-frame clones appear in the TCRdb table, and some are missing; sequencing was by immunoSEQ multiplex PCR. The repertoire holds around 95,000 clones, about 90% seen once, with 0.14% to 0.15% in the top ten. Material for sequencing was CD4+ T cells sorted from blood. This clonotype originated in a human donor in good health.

CDR3 sequence: CASSPGGGETGELFF. The CDR3 nucleotides read TGTGCCAGCAGCCCGGGGGGAGGGGAGACCGGGGAGCTGTTTTTT. The chain employs TRBV9 and TRBJ2-2; 7 nucleotides align to TRBD2. V dropped 4 bases and J dropped 5; count of bases not matched to a gene: 8. Germline lookup yields CDR1 SGDLS and CDR2 YYNGEE. This CDR3 spans 15 amino acids.